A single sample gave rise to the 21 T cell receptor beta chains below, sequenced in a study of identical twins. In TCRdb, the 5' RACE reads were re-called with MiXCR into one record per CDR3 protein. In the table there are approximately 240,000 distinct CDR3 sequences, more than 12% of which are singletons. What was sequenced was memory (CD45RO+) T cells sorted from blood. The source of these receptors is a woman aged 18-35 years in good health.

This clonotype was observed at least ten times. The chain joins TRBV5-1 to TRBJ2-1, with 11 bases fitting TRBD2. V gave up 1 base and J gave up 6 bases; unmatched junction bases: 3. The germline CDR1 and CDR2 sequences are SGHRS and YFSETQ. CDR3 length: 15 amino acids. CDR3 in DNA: TGCGCCAGCAGCTTGCTGCTAGCGGGAGGCAATGAGCAGTTCTTC. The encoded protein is CASSLLLAGGNEQFF. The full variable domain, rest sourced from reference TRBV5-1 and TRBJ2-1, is KAGVTQTPRYLIKTRGQQVTLSCSPISGHRSVSWYQQTPGQGLQFLFEYFSETQRNKGNFPGRFSGRQFSNSRSEMNVSTLELGDSALYLCASSLLLAGGNEQFFGPGTRLTVL.

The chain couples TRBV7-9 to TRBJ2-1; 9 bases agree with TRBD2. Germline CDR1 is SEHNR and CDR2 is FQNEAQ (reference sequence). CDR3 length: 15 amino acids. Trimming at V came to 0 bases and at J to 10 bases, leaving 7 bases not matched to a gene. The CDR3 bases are TGTGCCAGCAGCTTAGCGGCTAGCGGGGCGGGAGAGCAGTTCTTC. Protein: CASSLAASGAGEQFF.

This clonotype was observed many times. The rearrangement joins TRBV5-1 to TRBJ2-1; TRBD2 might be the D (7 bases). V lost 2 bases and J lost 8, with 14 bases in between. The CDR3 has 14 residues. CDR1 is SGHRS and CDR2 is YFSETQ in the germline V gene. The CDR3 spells CASSFAGAMYEQFF. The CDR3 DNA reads TGCGCCAGCAGCTTCGCGGGGGCGATGTATGAGCAGTTCTTC.

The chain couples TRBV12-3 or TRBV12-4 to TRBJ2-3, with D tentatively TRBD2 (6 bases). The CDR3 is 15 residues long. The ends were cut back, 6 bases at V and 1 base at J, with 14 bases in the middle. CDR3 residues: CASSPRPGGTDTQYF. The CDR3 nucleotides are TGTGCCAGCAGCCCTAGACCGGGGGGCACAGATACGCAGTATTTT.

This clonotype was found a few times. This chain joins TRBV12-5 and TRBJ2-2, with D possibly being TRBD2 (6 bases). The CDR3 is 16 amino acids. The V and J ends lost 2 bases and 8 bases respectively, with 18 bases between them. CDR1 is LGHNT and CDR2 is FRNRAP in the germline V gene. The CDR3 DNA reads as TGTGCTAGTGGTTTGTTTCCGGGACTGACAGCTGGGGAGCTGTTTTTT. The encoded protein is CASGLFPGLTAGELFF.

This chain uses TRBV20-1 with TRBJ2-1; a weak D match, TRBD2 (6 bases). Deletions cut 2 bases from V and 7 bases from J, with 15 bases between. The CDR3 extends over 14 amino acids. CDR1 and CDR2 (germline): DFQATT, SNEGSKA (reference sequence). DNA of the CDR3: TGCAGTGCTAGATATTCCGGGAGCAGGAATGAGCAGTTCTTC. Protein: CSARYSGSRNEQFF.

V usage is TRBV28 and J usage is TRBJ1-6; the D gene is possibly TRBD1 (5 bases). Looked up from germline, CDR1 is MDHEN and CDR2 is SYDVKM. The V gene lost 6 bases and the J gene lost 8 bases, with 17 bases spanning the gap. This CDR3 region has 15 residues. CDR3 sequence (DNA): TGTGCCAGCAGCCCACCGGCAGGGCAGCATTCACCCCTCCACTTT. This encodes CASSPPAGQHSPLHF.

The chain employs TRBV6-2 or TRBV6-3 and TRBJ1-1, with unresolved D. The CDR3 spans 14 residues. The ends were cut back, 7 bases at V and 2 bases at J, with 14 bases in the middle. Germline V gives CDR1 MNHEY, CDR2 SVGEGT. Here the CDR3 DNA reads TGTGCCAGCACCCCTCCTGCCCTTAACACTGAAGCTTTCTTT. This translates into CASTPPALNTEAFF.

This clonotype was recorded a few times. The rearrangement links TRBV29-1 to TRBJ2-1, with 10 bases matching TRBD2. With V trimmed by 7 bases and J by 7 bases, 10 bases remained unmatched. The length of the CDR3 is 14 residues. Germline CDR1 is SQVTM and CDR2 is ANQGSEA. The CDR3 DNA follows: TGCAGCGCCAGGCCTAGCGGGGGTTCTAATGAGCAGTTCTTC. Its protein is CSARPSGGSNEQFF.

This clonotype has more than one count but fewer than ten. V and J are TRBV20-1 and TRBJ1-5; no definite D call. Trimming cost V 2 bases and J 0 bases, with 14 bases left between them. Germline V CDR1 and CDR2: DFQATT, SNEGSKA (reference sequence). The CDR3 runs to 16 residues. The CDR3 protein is CSARRLGSYSNQPQHF. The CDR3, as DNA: TGCAGTGCTAGAAGGTTGGGGTCCTATAGCAATCAGCCCCAGCATTTT.

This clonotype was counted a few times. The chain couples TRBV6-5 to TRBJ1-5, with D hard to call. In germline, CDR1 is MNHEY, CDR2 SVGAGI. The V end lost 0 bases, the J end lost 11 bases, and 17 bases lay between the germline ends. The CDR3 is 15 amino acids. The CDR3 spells CASSYSRADDGTQHF. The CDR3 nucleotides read TGTGCCAGCAGTTACTCGAGAGCAGATGATGGGACCCAGCATTTT.

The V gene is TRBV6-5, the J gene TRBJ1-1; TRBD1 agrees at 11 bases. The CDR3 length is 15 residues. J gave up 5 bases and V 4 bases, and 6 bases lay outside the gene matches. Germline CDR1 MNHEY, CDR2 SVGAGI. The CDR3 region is CASSSPGTGGTEAFF. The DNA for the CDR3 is TGTGCCAGCAGTTCCCCCGGGACAGGGGGGACTGAAGCTTTCTTT.

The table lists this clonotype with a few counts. The DNA of the CDR3 is TGTGCCAGCGGATCACCAGGGGCCACAGATACGCAGTATTTT. Protein product: CASGSPGATDTQYF. V is TRBV7-2 and J is TRBJ2-3; weak D call: TRBD1 (6 bases). The CDR3 spans 14 residues. The germline CDR1 and CDR2 sequences are SGHTA and FQGNSA. Between the trimmed V and J ends, which lost 8 bases and 2 bases, there was a span of 14 bases.

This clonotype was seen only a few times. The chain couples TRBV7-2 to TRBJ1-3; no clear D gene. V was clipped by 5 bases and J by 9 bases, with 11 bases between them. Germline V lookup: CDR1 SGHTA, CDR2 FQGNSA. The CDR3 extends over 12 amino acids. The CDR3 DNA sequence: TGTGCCAGCAGCGTCTATTCGTCCACCATATATTTT. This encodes CASSVYSSTIYF.

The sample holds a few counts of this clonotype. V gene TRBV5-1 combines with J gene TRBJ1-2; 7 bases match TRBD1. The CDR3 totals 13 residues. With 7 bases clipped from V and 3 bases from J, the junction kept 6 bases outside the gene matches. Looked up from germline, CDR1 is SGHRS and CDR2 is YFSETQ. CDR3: CASSRGMDYGYTF. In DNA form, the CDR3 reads TGCGCCAGCTCCAGGGGGATGGACTATGGCTACACCTTC.

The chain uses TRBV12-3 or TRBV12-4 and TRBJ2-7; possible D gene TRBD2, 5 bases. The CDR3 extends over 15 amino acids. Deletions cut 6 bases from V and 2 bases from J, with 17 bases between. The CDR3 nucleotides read TGTGCCAGCAGCACCTTATTCGGGATCCCCTACGAGCAGTACTTC. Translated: CASSTLFGIPYEQYF.

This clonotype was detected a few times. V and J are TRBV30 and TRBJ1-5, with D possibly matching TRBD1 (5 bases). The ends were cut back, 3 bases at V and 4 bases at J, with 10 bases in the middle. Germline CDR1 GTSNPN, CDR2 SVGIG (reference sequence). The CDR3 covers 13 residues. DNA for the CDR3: TGTGCCTGGAGCGAAGGGGAGAATCAGCCCCAGCATTTT. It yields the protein CAWSEGENQPQHF.

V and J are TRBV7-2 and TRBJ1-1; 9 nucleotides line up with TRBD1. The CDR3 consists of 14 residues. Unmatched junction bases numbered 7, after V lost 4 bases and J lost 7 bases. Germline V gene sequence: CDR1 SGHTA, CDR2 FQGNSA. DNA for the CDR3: TGTGCCAGCAGCTCGCGGGACAGGGAGAATGAAGCTTTCTTT. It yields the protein CASSSRDRENEAFF.

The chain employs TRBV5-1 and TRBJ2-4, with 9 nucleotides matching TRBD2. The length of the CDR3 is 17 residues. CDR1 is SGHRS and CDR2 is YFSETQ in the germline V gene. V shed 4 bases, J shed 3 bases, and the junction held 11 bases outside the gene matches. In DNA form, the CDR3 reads TGCGCCAGCAGCGCCGGACGGACTAGCGTCGGCAAAAACATTCAGTACTTC. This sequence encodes CASSAGRTSVGKNIQYF.

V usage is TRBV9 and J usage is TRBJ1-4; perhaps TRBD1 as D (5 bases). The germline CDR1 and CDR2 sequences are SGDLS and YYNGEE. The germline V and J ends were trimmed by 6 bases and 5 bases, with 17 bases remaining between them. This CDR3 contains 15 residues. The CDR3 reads CASTTRVGENEKLFF. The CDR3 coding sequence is TGTGCCAGCACTACTCGAGTAGGGGAGAATGAAAAACTGTTTTTT.

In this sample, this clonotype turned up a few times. CDR3 protein: CSAIPFAEAFF. In DNA form, the CDR3 reads TGCAGTGCTATCCCCTTTGCTGAAGCTTTCTTT. The chain carries TRBV20-1 and TRBJ1-1; D is unclear. Germline V gene sequence: CDR1 DFQATT, CDR2 SNEGSKA (reference sequence). V was shortened by 4 bases and J by 6 bases, with 9 bases between the two germline ends. The CDR3 extends over 11 amino acids.